These 20 T cell receptor beta chains share one sample of origin, sequenced in a study of cytomegalovirus exposure and HLA in healthy donors. 13 Jbeta primers and 60 Vbeta primers were used for the PCR. Using immunoSEQ multiplex PCR, the repertoire was profiled, and TCRdb retains in-frame clones only, with some absent. The listing contains roughly 150,000 clones. What was sequenced was PBMCs. These receptor sequences come from a woman aged 45-65 years in good health and CMV-seronegative.

Concerning this clone: At one end the junction does not follow the germline gene, possibly because of a read error. V gene TRBV6-1 combines with J gene TRBJ1-4, with D unresolved. This CDR3 comprises 10 residues. Germline CDR1 and CDR2: MNHNS and SASEGT. The CDR3 here is CASSEVSLHF. The CDR3, as DNA: TGTGCCAGCAGTGAAGTAAGCCTCCATTTT.

This chain links TRBV6-5 with TRBJ2-6; D perhaps matches TRBD2 (5 bases). This CDR3 region has 16 residues. V was pared by 2 bases and J by 1 base, with 9 bases between. Germline lookup yields CDR1 MNHEY and CDR2 SVGAGI. This CDR3 is CASSYLAPSGANVLTF. In nucleotides, the CDR3 is TGTGCCAGCAGTTACCTAGCACCTTCTGGGGCCAACGTCCTGACTTTC.

The genes are TRBV11-2 and TRBJ2-7; TRBD1 agrees at 9 bases. CDR3 size: 15 residues. Trimming cost V 5 bases and J 7 bases; bases outside gene matches: 12. Per the germline V gene, CDR1 is SGHAT and CDR2 is FQNNGV. The CDR3: CASSGRDRETEEQYF. In nucleotides, the CDR3 is TGTGCCAGCAGCGGGCGGGACAGGGAAACTGAAGAGCAGTACTTC.

This rearrangement joins TRBV2 to TRBJ1-6; a possible D gene is TRBD1 (6 bases). CDR1 is SNHLY and CDR2 is FYNNEI in the germline V gene. CDR3 length: 16 residues. Trimming removed 5 bases from V and 7 bases from J, with 18 bases in between. As DNA, the CDR3 is TGTGCCAGCAGTAAATCAAAGACAGGTTACAATTCACCCCTCCACTTT. Translating gives CASSKSKTGYNSPLHF. Variable domain in full (rest from reference TRBV2 and TRBJ1-6): EPEVTQTPSHQVTQMGQEVILRCVPISNHLYFYWYRQILGQKVEFLVSFYNNEISEKSEIFDDQFSVERPDGSNFTLKIRSTKLEDSAMYFCASSKSKTGYNSPLHFGNGTRLTVT.

The V call is TRBV28, the J call TRBJ1-3, with D unresolved. Per the germline V gene, CDR1 is MDHEN and CDR2 is SYDVKM. The V end was cut by 4 bases, the J end by 0 bases, with 4 bases between. The CDR3 totals 13 residues. CDR3 nucleotides: TGTGCCAGCAGTTCCGTCTCTGGAAACACCATATATTTT. It translates to CASSSVSGNTIYF.

The J gene is TRBJ2-3, the V gene TRBV6-4; TRBD1 aligns across 11 bases. Germline CDR1 reads MRHNA; CDR2 reads SNTAGT. This CDR3 is 15 amino acids long. V lost 8 bases to trimming and J lost 0 bases; unmatched junction nucleotides: 4. The DNA for the CDR3 is TGTGCCAGCGCCTGGACAGGGGGCAGCACAGATACGCAGTATTTT. The encoded protein is CASAWTGGSTDTQYF.

The rearrangement uses TRBV5-1 and TRBJ1-5; 9 bases fit TRBD1. Germline CDR1 reads SGHRS; CDR2 reads YFSETQ. The V segment lost 4 bases and the J segment 2 bases; nucleotides outside the gene matches: 7. The length of the CDR3 is 16 residues. Here the CDR3 reads CASSHGQGSGNQPQHF. The CDR3 DNA follows: TGCGCCAGCAGCCATGGACAGGGGTCGGGCAATCAGCCCCAGCATTTT. Full variable domain (remainder filled in from reference TRBV5-1 and TRBJ1-5): KAGVTQTPRYLIKTRGQQVTLSCSPISGHRSVSWYQQTPGQGLQFLFEYFSETQRNKGNFPGRFSGRQFSNSRSEMNVSTLELGDSALYLCASSHGQGSGNQPQHFGDGTRLSIL.

This sequence joins TRBV28 and TRBJ2-3; 11 bases align to TRBD2. With 6 bases clipped from V and 2 bases from J, the junction kept 4 bases outside the gene matches. This CDR3 has 15 residues. Germline CDR1 and CDR2: MDHEN and SYDVKM. CDR3 DNA: TGTGCCAGCAGACCGACTAGCGGGAACACAGATACGCAGTATTTT. Protein: CASRPTSGNTDTQYF.

CDR3 sequence (DNA): TGTGCCAGCAGCCGGACTAGCGGGAGGGGGCAAGAGACCCAGTACTTC. Its protein product is CASSRTSGRGQETQYF. This rearrangement joins TRBV28 to TRBJ2-5; 15 bases match TRBD2. CDR1 is MDHEN and CDR2 is SYDVKM in the germline V gene. The CDR3 extends over 16 amino acids. The junction had 4 bases not matched to a gene; V was cut back by 6 bases and J by 2 bases. The whole variable domain, remainder taken from reference TRBV28 and TRBJ2-5, is DVKVTQSSRYLVKRTGEKVFLECVQDMDHENMFWYRQDPGLGLRLIYFSYDVKMKEKGDIPEGYSVSREKKERFSLILESASTNQTSMYLCASSRTSGRGQETQYFGPGTRLLVL.

The V gene is TRBV2, the J gene TRBJ2-1; 10 bases line up with TRBD1. CDR1 SNHLY and CDR2 FYNNEI come from the germline V gene. The CDR3 has 15 amino acids. Losses at the gene ends were 7 bases for V and 4 bases for J; bases not matched to a gene: 7. The DNA for the CDR3 is TGTGCCAGCAAGGGGGACAGGGGCCTTTACAATGAGCAGTTCTTC. Amino acids: CASKGDRGLYNEQFF.

V usage is TRBV6-1 and J usage is TRBJ1-1; no clear D gene. The CDR3 extends over 13 amino acids. V gave up 5 bases and J gave up 3 bases, with 10 bases separating them. Germline V gene data show CDR1 as MNHNS and CDR2 as SASEGT. This CDR3 is CASSSGYHTEAFF. The CDR3 coding sequence is TGTGCCAGCAGTTCAGGTTACCACACTGAAGCTTTCTTT.

The rearrangement uses TRBV18 and TRBJ2-3; 7 bases fit TRBD1. Germline V CDR1 and CDR2: KGHSH, LQKENI. The CDR3 is made up of 16 amino acids. V dropped 0 bases and J dropped 1; count of bases not matched to a gene: 4. The CDR3 protein is CASSPPSGGGTDTQYF. The CDR3 region has the DNA TGTGCCAGCTCACCACCTTCAGGGGGAGGCACAGATACGCAGTATTTT.

This rearrangement joins TRBV7-2 to TRBJ2-7; TRBD1 matches 7 bases. The CDR3 length is 12 residues. V was pared by 1 base and J by 9 bases, with 3 bases of the junction left unmatched. Germline V CDR1 and CDR2: SGHTA, FQGNSA. CDR3 bases: TGTGCCAGCAGCTTAGAGACAGGGTCGCAGTACTTC. Translation gives CASSLETGSQYF.

V and J are TRBV14 and TRBJ1-1, with D tentatively TRBD1 (6 bases). Germline assignment: CDR1 SGHDN and CDR2 FVKESK. The CDR3 loop spans 13 amino acids. V dropped 4 bases and J dropped 4 bases, with 10 bases sitting between them. The CDR3: CASSLSRGTEAFF. CDR3 bases: TGTGCCAGCAGCCTGTCCAGGGGCACTGAAGCTTTCTTT.

The V gene is TRBV6-1, the J gene TRBJ1-5, with 7 bases identical to TRBD1. Germline CDR1 reads MNHNS; CDR2 reads SASEGT. This CDR3 region has 16 residues. The junction had 7 bases not matched to a gene; V was cut back by 3 bases and J by 2 bases. The CDR3 sequence is CASSDTGGGGNQPQHF. In DNA, the CDR3 is TGTGCCAGCAGTGATACGGGAGGGGGCGGCAATCAGCCCCAGCATTTT.

CDR3 region: CASSIAGVAETQYF. CDR3 DNA: TGTGCCAGTAGTATAGCTGGAGTAGCGGAGACCCAGTACTTC. The genes are TRBV19 and TRBJ2-5; a possible D gene is TRBD2 (5 bases). The CDR3 length is 14 residues. Trimming took off 1 base at V and 5 bases at J, with 11 bases between the two ends. Germline assignment: CDR1 LNHDA and CDR2 SQIVND (reference sequence).

The gene calls are TRBV6-5 and TRBJ1-2; maybe TRBD1 (6 bases). CDR3 size: 16 residues. V was pared by 0 bases and J by 5 bases, with 16 bases between. CDR1 and CDR2 from the germline V gene are MNHEY and SVGAGI. CDR3 sequence (DNA): TGTGCCAGCAGTTACTCAGCCCCACCCAGGGGTTATGGCTACACCTTC. Its protein is CASSYSAPPRGYGYTF.

This chain links TRBV19 with TRBJ1-2, with a tentative D call TRBD1 (6 bases). CDR3 size: 15 residues. Trimming shortened V by 3 bases and J by 5 bases, and 16 bases separated the two germline ends. Germline CDR1 reads LNHDA; CDR2 reads SQIVND (reference sequence). In DNA form, the CDR3 reads TGTGCCAGTAGTATTGATCACAGGGTACTGTATGGCTACACCTTC. Translated: CASSIDHRVLYGYTF.

The rearrangement links TRBV28 to TRBJ1-5, with 8 bases aligning to TRBD1. The germline CDR1 and CDR2 sequences are MDHEN and SYDVKM. J gave up 2 bases and V 1 base, and 10 bases lay outside the gene matches. The CDR3 is 18 residues long. CDR3 nucleotide sequence: TGTGCCAGCAGTTTATTCCGTTTTGACAGGGGTGGCAATCAGCCCCAGCATTTT. Residues: CASSLFRFDRGGNQPQHF.

The chain carries TRBV29-1 and TRBJ2-5; 7 positions match TRBD2. V trimming: 7 bases; J trimming: 4 bases; junction bases outside the gene matches: 12. The CDR3 has 14 residues. Germline CDR1 and CDR2: SQVTM and ANQGSEA. The CDR3 reads CSGGNSGERETQYF. In DNA, the CDR3 is TGCAGCGGTGGAAACAGCGGGGAAAGAGAGACCCAGTACTTC. The full variable domain, completed using reference TRBV29-1 and TRBJ2-5, is SAVISQKPSRDICQRGTSLTIQCQVDSQVTMMFWYRQQPGQSLTLIATANQGSEATYESGFVIDKFPISRPNLTFSTLTVSNMSPEDSSIYLCSGGNSGERETQYFGPGTRLLVL.